A single sample gave rise to the 27 T cell receptor beta chains below, sequenced in a study of blood T cell repertoires in COVID-19. Profiling relied on immunoSEQ multiplex PCR, and the TCRdb table lists in-frame clones only, not all of them. This table has approximately 210,000 clones, about 84% appearing once. The material sequenced was PBMCs or T cells enriched from blood (not recorded which). These receptors came from a young man with acute COVID-19.

The CDR3 reads CASSVEDSPGTDTQYF. In DNA, the CDR3 is TGTGCCAGCAGCGTAGAGGACAGCCCGGGCACAGATACGCAGTATTTT. The chain uses TRBV9 and TRBJ2-3; a weak D match, TRBD1 (6 bases). Per germline, CDR1 SGDLS and CDR2 YYNGEE. This CDR3 has 16 residues. The V end lost 0 bases, the J end lost 1 base, and 12 bases lay between the germline ends.

This chain joins TRBV7-9 and TRBJ2-5; D might be TRBD2 (5 bases). Trimming cost V 1 base and J 2 bases, with 5 bases left between them. This CDR3 has 13 residues. Per the germline V gene, CDR1 is SEHNR and CDR2 is FQNEAQ (reference sequence). This CDR3 reads CASSLGTQETQYF. CDR3 coding DNA: TGTGCCAGCAGCTTAGGGACTCAAGAGACCCAGTACTTC. Complete variable domain (other parts from reference TRBV7-9 and TRBJ2-5): DTGVSQNPRHKITKRGQNVTFRCDPISEHNRLYWYRQTLGQGPEFLTYFQNEAQLEKSRLLSDRFSAERPKGSFSTLEIQRTEQGDSAMYLCASSLGTQETQYFGPGTRLLVL.

The chain links TRBV6-4 to TRBJ1-1; possible D gene TRBD1, 6 bases. Germline V gene data show CDR1 as MRHNA and CDR2 as SNTAGT. The CDR3 spans 13 residues. V was clipped by 4 bases and J by 3 bases, with 9 bases between them. In nucleotides, the CDR3 is TGTGCCAGCAGTGCAGGGGTTTACACTGAAGCTTTCTTT. This encodes CASSAGVYTEAFF.

The chain links TRBV27 to TRBJ1-2; 8 positions agree with TRBD1. Trimming took 3 bases from V and 6 from J; bases not matched to a gene: 3. The germline V gene has CDR1 MNHEY and CDR2 SMNVEV (reference sequence). The CDR3 is 13 residues long. CDR3 loop: CASSFRTGNGYTF. For the CDR3, the DNA is TGTGCCAGCAGTTTCCGGACAGGGAATGGCTACACCTTC.

The table lists this clone with a count of one. The J gene is TRBJ2-3, the V gene TRBV19, with 8 bases matching TRBD2. The germline CDR1 and CDR2 sequences are LNHDA and SQIVND (reference sequence). This CDR3 is 15 amino acids long. Trimming at V came to 3 bases and at J to 4 bases, leaving 6 bases not matched to a gene. The CDR3 DNA reads TGTGCCAGTAGTATTTACGGGGGGGTCGCAGATACGCAGTATTTT. Amino acids: CASSIYGGVADTQYF.

The chain joins TRBV2 to TRBJ1-1, with D possibly matching TRBD1 (6 bases). Trimming stripped 6 bases from V and 6 bases from J, with 8 bases between. The CDR3 is 11 residues long. Germline values: CDR1 SNHLY, CDR2 FYNNEI. CDR3 in amino acids: CASSYRAEAFF. CDR3 nucleotides: TGTGCCAGCAGCTACAGGGCTGAAGCTTTCTTT.

The chain is built from TRBV6-5 and TRBJ1-2; tentatively, D is TRBD1 (5 bases). Per germline, CDR1 MNHEY and CDR2 SVGAGI. CDR3 length equals 13 residues. V was trimmed by 10 bases and J by 1 base, leaving 13 bases between them. In DNA, the CDR3 is TGTGCCAACTCGGGACTCAATAACTATGGCTACACCTTC. This codes for CANSGLNNYGYTF.

The rearrangement joins TRBV20-1 to TRBJ2-5, with a possible D match to TRBD2 (6 bases). V lost 6 bases and J 1 base, leaving 6 bases between the germline ends. CDR1 and CDR2 (germline): DFQATT, SNEGSKA (reference sequence). CDR3 length equals 11 residues. The CDR3 DNA reads TGCAGTGCGGGGGGCCAAGAGACCCAGTACTTC. Protein product: CSAGGQETQYF.

V gene TRBV21-1 combines with J gene TRBJ1-2; TRBD1, the table's D call, was not compared with the DNA. TRBV21-1 is designated a pseudogene. CDR3 length: 15 residues. The CDR3 reads CASSKYNRAYYGYTF. Here the CDR3 DNA reads TGTGCCAGCAGCAAGTACAACAGGGCCTACTATGGCTACACCTTC.

This clone is a singleton in its sample. The rearrangement joins TRBV10-3 to TRBJ1-2; D unclear. Trimming shortened V by 0 bases and J by 2 bases, and 13 bases separated the two germline ends. This CDR3 comprises 16 residues. The germline CDR1 and CDR2 sequences are ENHRY and SYGVKD. CDR3 loop: CAISESIPAENYGYTF. In DNA form, the CDR3 reads TGTGCCATCAGTGAGTCGATCCCGGCGGAGAACTATGGCTACACCTTC.

This clone was counted ten times or more. This chain connects TRBV18 to TRBJ2-7, with 10 bases lining up with TRBD1. This CDR3 has 16 amino acids. Germline CDR1 is KGHSH and CDR2 is LQKENI. Trimming at V came to 0 bases and at J to 3 bases, leaving 5 bases not matched to a gene. The CDR3 reads CASSPPGGTGDYEQYF. The DNA of the CDR3 is TGTGCCAGCTCACCACCTGGAGGGACAGGGGACTACGAGCAGTACTTC.

This sequence joins TRBV3-1 (or the pseudogene TRBV3-2) and TRBJ1-1; no clear D gene. Germline CDR1 reads LGHDT; CDR2 reads YNNKEL (reference sequence). This CDR3 is 13 amino acids long. Written as DNA, the CDR3 is TGTGCGAGCGGGCAGATCATGAACACTGAAGCTTTCTTT. This gives the protein CASGQIMNTEAFF.

In this sample, this clone turned up once. The rearrangement joins TRBV5-1 to TRBJ2-2; the D gene is possibly TRBD2 (5 bases). CDR3 length equals 16 residues. From germline, CDR1 is SGHRS and CDR2 YFSETQ. V was clipped by 0 bases and J by 1 base, with 10 bases between them. CDR3 loop: CASSLEAAGNTGELFF. The CDR3 bases are TGCGCCAGCAGCTTGGAAGCGGCAGGGAACACCGGGGAGCTGTTTTTT.

The rearrangement uses TRBV19 and TRBJ2-3, with D perhaps matching TRBD1 (5 bases). Trimming shortened V by 8 bases and J by 3 bases, and 12 bases separated the two germline ends. Germline values: CDR1 LNHDA, CDR2 SQIVND (reference sequence). This CDR3 is 13 amino acids long. The CDR3 here is CASARQMTDTQYF. Written as DNA, the CDR3 is TGTGCCAGTGCTCGACAGATGACAGATACGCAGTATTTT.

There are a few counts of this clone. V and J are TRBV9 and TRBJ1-2; 11 nucleotides agree with TRBD1. From germline, CDR1 is SGDLS and CDR2 YYNGEE. Losses at the gene ends were 0 bases for V and 5 bases for J; bases not matched to a gene: 0. The CDR3 contains 14 residues. The CDR3 bases are TGTGCCAGCAGCGTAGGGGACAGGGGGTATGGCTACACCTTC. Its protein is CASSVGDRGYGYTF.

The CDR3 DNA sequence: TGTGCCAGCTCACCCGTGATTTTGACAGGGATAACTGGAAACACCATATATTTT. This gives the protein CASSPVILTGITGNTIYF. V usage is TRBV18 and J usage is TRBJ1-3; TRBD1 matches at 7 bases. V lost 3 bases to trimming and J lost 2 bases; unmatched junction nucleotides: 13. CDR3 length: 18 amino acids. Germline loops: CDR1 KGHSH, CDR2 LQKENI.

This clone was seen just once. The rearrangement uses TRBV19 and TRBJ2-1; TRBD1 matches at 8 bases. The CDR3 sequence is 13 residues long. Germline CDR1 and CDR2: LNHDA and SQIVND (reference sequence). Germline trimming cut 7 bases from V and 7 bases from J; bases unmatched to any gene: 6. Here the CDR3 reads CASNWGQANEQFF. The CDR3 nucleotides read TGTGCCAGTAACTGGGGACAGGCAAATGAGCAGTTCTTC.

This chain uses TRBV2 with TRBJ1-1; 7 nucleotides line up with TRBD1. The CDR3 runs 14 residues. Germline values: CDR1 SNHLY, CDR2 FYNNEI. V gave up 6 bases and J gave up 4 bases; unmatched junction bases: 8. CDR3 protein: CASSVTGWGTEAFF. The CDR3 DNA follows: TGTGCCAGCAGCGTGACAGGGTGGGGCACTGAAGCTTTCTTT.

CDR3 sequence: CASIRGFPNTGELFF. CDR3 in DNA: TGTGCCAGTATTAGGGGGTTCCCTAACACCGGGGAGCTGTTTTTT. V usage is TRBV19 and J usage is TRBJ2-2, with TRBD1 as a possible D gene (6 bases). The CDR3 extends over 15 amino acids. Per germline, CDR1 LNHDA and CDR2 SQIVND (reference sequence). V was clipped by 7 bases and J by 2 bases, with 14 bases between them.

The chain is built from TRBV29-1 and TRBJ1-2; 7 positions match TRBD1. This CDR3 spans 11 amino acids. V gave up 6 bases and J gave up 8 bases; unmatched junction bases: 6. Germline V gene lookup returns CDR1 SQVTM and CDR2 ANQGSEA. CDR3 loop: CSVPQGRGYTF. Here the CDR3 DNA reads TGCAGCGTCCCACAGGGGAGAGGCTACACCTTC. The variable domain in full, with the rest retrieved from reference TRBV29-1 and TRBJ1-2, is SAVISQKPSRDICQRGTSLTIQCQVDSQVTMMFWYRQQPGQSLTLIATANQGSEATYESGFVIDKFPISRPNLTFSTLTVSNMSPEDSSIYLCSVPQGRGYTFGSGTRLTVV.

This chain links TRBV5-1 with TRBJ2-3, with TRBD2 as a possible D gene (6 bases). This CDR3 is built from 16 residues. V gave up 2 bases and J gave up 2 bases, with 15 bases separating them. In germline, CDR1 is SGHRS, CDR2 YFSETQ. In DNA, the CDR3 is TGCGCCAGCAGCTTCGGTAAGGCGGGGAACACAGATACGCAGTATTTT. Its protein product is CASSFGKAGNTDTQYF.

The rearrangement uses TRBV5-1 and TRBJ2-7; perhaps TRBD1 as D (6 bases). V lost 4 bases and J lost 0, with 17 bases in between. CDR3 length equals 16 residues. Germline V gives CDR1 SGHRS, CDR2 YFSETQ. CDR3 nucleotides: TGCGCCAGCAGCCTGATGCAGGGGAGAGACTCCTACGAGCAGTACTTC. Translation gives CASSLMQGRDSYEQYF.

This clone has just one count. The chain uses TRBV7-9 and TRBJ2-3, with 8 bases matching TRBD1. The V gene's germline CDR1 is SEHNR and CDR2 FQNEAQ (reference sequence). The CDR3 length is 16 residues. V was pared by 5 bases and J by 1 base, with 8 bases of the junction left unmatched. CDR3 protein: CASSRALQGGTDTQYF. CDR3 coding DNA: TGTGCCAGCAGCCGAGCCTTACAGGGGGGCACAGATACGCAGTATTTT.

The CDR3 spells CASASQLKDEQYF. CDR3 coding DNA: TGTGCCAGCGCTAGCCAACTGAAGGACGAGCAGTACTTC. The chain combines TRBV6-5 with TRBJ2-7; tentatively, D is TRBD2 (5 bases). The V gene's germline CDR1 is MNHEY and CDR2 SVGAGI. This CDR3 spans 13 amino acids. V was clipped by 8 bases and J by 5 bases, with 16 bases between them.

V is TRBV6-1 and J is TRBJ2-2, with 7 bases matching TRBD1. Germline lookup yields CDR1 MNHNS and CDR2 SASEGT. V lost 4 bases to trimming and J lost 2 bases; unmatched junction nucleotides: 7. There are 16 residues in the CDR3. The CDR3 loop is CASSATGSFNTGELFF. CDR3 nucleotides: TGTGCCAGCAGTGCGACAGGGAGCTTTAACACCGGGGAGCTGTTTTTT.

This chain connects TRBV28 to TRBJ1-5; TRBD1 might be the D (5 bases). The CDR3 totals 14 residues. V was trimmed by 3 bases and J by 3 bases, leaving 9 bases between them. Germline V CDR1 and CDR2: MDHEN, SYDVKM. The CDR3 protein is CASSFGGFNQPQHF. In DNA, the CDR3 is TGTGCCAGCAGTTTTGGGGGGTTCAATCAGCCCCAGCATTTT.

This chain joins TRBV13 and TRBJ1-6; 7 bases match TRBD1. The length of the CDR3 is 13 residues. Germline CDR1 and CDR2: PRHDT and FYEKMQ (reference sequence). V gave up 6 bases and J gave up 8 bases; unmatched junction bases: 4. This CDR3 reads CASRGGQYSPLHF. The CDR3 DNA follows: TGTGCCAGCAGGGGGGGACAGTATTCACCCCTCCACTTT.